Listed here are 24 T cell receptor beta chains from one sample, sequenced in a study of T cells expressing NK-cell markers. From its re-call of the 5' RACE reads, TCRdb lists each CDR3 protein once, without DNA. This table holds 150,000 or so distinct CDR3 sequences. Sequenced sample: blood T cells: a sorted CD56 or NKG2C T cell subset, CD4+ or CD8+ T cells, or bulk PBMC T cells (not recorded which). The receptors stem from a woman aged 18-70 years in good health.

The chain joins TRBV3-1 to TRBJ2-7; there is no DNA to check the TCRdb D call of TRBD1. There are 14 residues in the CDR3. The germline gives CDR1 LGHDT, CDR2 YNNKEL (reference sequence). The CDR3 region is CASRARDSTYEQYF.

The chain couples TRBV4-1 to TRBJ1-2; there is no DNA to check the TCRdb D call of TRBD1. CDR1 is MGHRA and CDR2 is YSYEKL in the germline V gene. The CDR3 contains 14 residues. CDR3 sequence reads: CASSQQATGDGYTF.

The V gene is TRBV7-9, the J gene TRBJ2-5; TCRdb's D gene call, TRBD1, goes unchecked for lack of DNA. This CDR3 spans 15 amino acids. Germline loops: CDR1 SEHNR, CDR2 FQNEAQ (reference sequence). CDR3 residues: CASSLEGSGQETQYF.

The CDR3 is CSAPSGPGVDTQYF. This chain links TRBV20-1 with TRBJ2-3; the TRBD1 assignment by TCRdb is unverifiable without DNA. CDR3 size: 14 residues. Per the germline V gene, CDR1 is DFQATT and CDR2 is SNEGSKA (reference sequence).

The rearrangement joins TRBV7-6 to TRBJ1-3. The CDR3 contains 15 residues. From germline, CDR1 is SGHVS and CDR2 FNYEAQ. CDR3 protein: CASSFGRSSGNTIYF.

The CDR3 spells CASSEQGAGNTIYF. This sequence joins TRBV5-1 and TRBJ1-3; the TRBD1 assignment by TCRdb is unverifiable without DNA. CDR1 is SGHRS, CDR2 YFSETQ, per germline. The CDR3 has 14 residues.

This sequence joins TRBV25-1 and TRBJ2-1; lacking DNA, the TRBD2 call made by TCRdb goes unchecked. This CDR3 is 15 amino acids long. Germline CDR1 and CDR2: MGHDK and SYGVNS. CDR3 residues: CASSDPASGLYEQFF.

The chain is built from TRBV7-3 and TRBJ2-5; the TRBD1 assignment by TCRdb is unverifiable without DNA. The CDR3 covers 12 residues. Germline CDR1 is SGHTA and CDR2 is FQGTGA. The CDR3 sequence: CASSRPGETQYF.

This sequence joins TRBV24-1 and TRBJ1-2; absent DNA, TCRdb's TRBD1 call cannot be checked. CDR3 length: 16 residues. CDR1 is KGHDR and CDR2 is SFDVKD in the germline V gene. The CDR3 loop reads CATSDPGQGDDYGYTF.

The chain links TRBV5-5 to TRBJ1-1; the TCRdb call, TRBD1, lacks DNA for checking. The CDR3 spans 14 residues. Looked up from germline, CDR1 is SGHKS and CDR2 is YYEKEE (reference sequence). The CDR3 spells CASSFGTTNTEAFF.

V usage is TRBV6-2 or TRBV6-3 and J usage is TRBJ2-1; the TRBD1 assignment by TCRdb is unverifiable without DNA. Germline CDR1 MNHEY, CDR2 SVGEGT. The CDR3 is made up of 21 amino acids. The CDR3: CASSSLPGRGADLSSYNEQFF.

The CDR3 protein is CASSEFPTEAFF. This chain joins TRBV2 and TRBJ1-1. CDR1 is SNHLY, CDR2 FYNNEI, per germline. The CDR3 consists of 12 residues.

The chain combines TRBV18 with TRBJ2-2; the D call from TCRdb, TRBD1, cannot be confirmed without DNA. This CDR3 comprises 14 residues. The germline gives CDR1 KGHSH, CDR2 LQKENI. CDR3 region: CASSLVQGTGELFF.

The chain joins TRBV7-2 to TRBJ2-7; the D call of TRBD1 rests on TCRdb alone, since no DNA is present to check it. The CDR3 covers 15 residues. CDR1 and CDR2 from the germline V gene are SGHTA and FQGNSA. CDR3 loop: CASSLGGTSTYEQYF.

The rearrangement joins TRBV11-2 to TRBJ1-5; the TCRdb call, TRBD1, lacks DNA for checking. The CDR3 runs 13 residues. Germline CDR1 SGHAT, CDR2 FQNNGV. CDR3 region: CASSPNPLVPQHF.

V usage is TRBV24-1 and J usage is TRBJ2-7; TCRdb picks TRBD1, but there is no DNA to check that call. This CDR3 is 15 amino acids long. Germline loops: CDR1 KGHDR, CDR2 SFDVKD. The CDR3 sequence is CATSRGQGGSYEQYF.

The gene calls are TRBV10-2 and TRBJ2-7; the D call from TCRdb, TRBD2, cannot be confirmed without DNA. The CDR3 runs 17 residues. Looked up from germline, CDR1 is WSHSY and CDR2 is SAAADI. The CDR3 sequence is CASSNHQLAGAAYEQYF.

The chain is built from TRBV5-1 and TRBJ2-1; absent DNA, TCRdb's TRBD1 call cannot be checked. Per the germline V gene, CDR1 is SGHRS and CDR2 is YFSETQ. This CDR3 is built from 14 residues. The CDR3 region is CASSLAGGQNEQFF.

The chain has TRBV20-1 and TRBJ2-3; as DNA is missing, the TRBD1 call by TCRdb cannot be tested. The CDR3 has 16 amino acids. Germline loops: CDR1 DFQATT, CDR2 SNEGSKA (reference sequence). The CDR3 spells CSARDSGGRGGDTQYF.

The rearrangement links TRBV12-3 or TRBV12-4 to TRBJ1-6; TCRdb's D call of TRBD1 is untestable without DNA. CDR3 length: 12 amino acids. The CDR3 region is CATCERLGALHF.

This chain links TRBV12-3 or TRBV12-4 with TRBJ1-2; the D gene TCRdb calls, TRBD1, cannot be checked with no DNA. There are 14 residues in the CDR3. This CDR3 is CASSLADRSYGYTF.

The chain is built from TRBV13 and TRBJ2-7. The CDR3 totals 13 residues. The germline V gene has CDR1 PRHDT and CDR2 FYEKMQ (reference sequence). The CDR3 protein is CASSSGTSYEQYF.

The chain couples TRBV20-1 to TRBJ2-3; TCRdb's D gene call, TRBD1, goes unchecked for lack of DNA. The length of the CDR3 is 11 residues. CDR1 is DFQATT and CDR2 is SNEGSKA in the germline V gene (reference sequence). The CDR3 region is CSAAPGDTQYF.

V usage is TRBV4-2 and J usage is TRBJ2-3; the TCRdb D gene call, TRBD2, has no DNA to confirm it. The CDR3 sequence is 15 residues long. Germline V gene data show CDR1 as LGHNA and CDR2 as YNFKEQ. This CDR3 reads CASSQEPSRTDTQYF.